This entry lists 8 T cell receptor beta chains sequenced from one sample in a study of response to subunit inactivated influenza vaccine. TCRdb re-called the RT-PCR reads through MiXCR, storing one row per CDR3 protein. Of hundreds of thousands of distinct CDR3 sequences in the sample, 20% to 25% are singletons; the top ten hold approximately 10%. Sequenced material: PBMCs from blood, taken around 22 months after vaccination. These TCRs come from a man between 50 and 75 years old who received an inactivated influenza vaccine.

This clonotype was found a few times. The CDR3, as DNA: TGTGCCAGCCGGACAGCCGCTAACTATGGCTACACCTTC. This gives the protein CASRTAANYGYTF. This chain joins TRBV6-1 and TRBJ1-2, with D perhaps TRBD1 (6 bases). CDR1 is MNHNS, CDR2 SASEGT, per germline. CDR3 size: 13 residues. Trimming removed 8 bases from V and 0 bases from J, with 10 bases in between.

This clonotype has a handful of counts. The V call is TRBV7-6, the J call TRBJ2-5, with D maybe TRBD2 (5 bases). Germline V lookup: CDR1 SGHVS, CDR2 FNYEAQ. The CDR3 has 13 amino acids. V was trimmed by 5 bases and J by 2 bases, leaving 9 bases between them. For the CDR3, the DNA is TGTGCCAGCAGCCCACGACTACAAGAGACCCAGTACTTC. This sequence encodes CASSPRLQETQYF.

CDR3 in amino acids: CASSQGGQRNTEAFF. DNA for the CDR3: TGCGCCAGCAGCCAAGGGGGACAGCGGAACACTGAAGCTTTCTTT. V usage is TRBV4-1 and J usage is TRBJ1-1, with TRBD1 matching over 7 bases. The V segment lost 1 base and the J segment 1 base; nucleotides outside the gene matches: 3. The length of the CDR3 is 15 residues. The V gene's germline CDR1 is MGHRA and CDR2 YSYEKL.

The table lists this clonotype with a few counts. J is TRBJ2-1 and V is TRBV4-2, with 7 nucleotides matching TRBD2. Trimming cost V 0 bases and J 4 bases; bases outside gene matches: 3. CDR3 size: 15 residues. Looked up from germline, CDR1 is LGHNA and CDR2 is YNFKEQ. CDR3 amino acids: CASSQEAGPYNEQFF. DNA of the CDR3: TGTGCCAGCAGCCAAGAAGCGGGACCGTACAATGAGCAGTTCTTC.

The sample holds a few counts of this clonotype. The J gene is TRBJ2-1, the V gene TRBV19, with D perhaps given as TRBD1 or TRBD2 (5 bases each). The V and J ends lost 4 bases and 2 bases respectively, with 12 bases between them. This CDR3 contains 15 residues. Germline-derived CDR1 and CDR2 are LNHDA and SQIVND (reference sequence). CDR3 amino acids: CASSTQGAAYNEQFF. Here the CDR3 DNA reads TGTGCCAGTAGTACCCAGGGAGCCGCCTACAATGAGCAGTTCTTC. Filled out from reference TRBV19 and TRBJ2-1, the complete variable domain reads DGGITQSPKYLFRKEGQNVTLSCEQNLNHDAMYWYRQDPGQGLRLIYYSQIVNDFQKGDIAEGYSVSREKKESFPLTVTSAQKNPTAFYLCASSTQGAAYNEQFFGPGTRLTVL.

This chain uses TRBV9 with TRBJ2-7; no clear D gene. The CDR3 consists of 14 residues. In germline, CDR1 is SGDLS, CDR2 YYNGEE. Trimming took off 0 bases at V and 0 bases at J, with 7 bases between the two ends. CDR3 DNA: TGTGCCAGCAGCGTAGACTACCTCTCCTACGAGCAGTACTTC. Its protein product is CASSVDYLSYEQYF.

This clonotype was seen repeatedly, ten times or more. The gene calls are TRBV27 and TRBJ1-2, with D possibly being TRBD1 (5 bases). The V end was cut by 7 bases, the J end by 2 bases, with 23 bases between. The CDR3 has 17 amino acids. Germline-derived CDR1 and CDR2 are MNHEY and SMNVEV (reference sequence). This CDR3 reads CASMSHGTGRGNYGYTF. In nucleotides, the CDR3 is TGTGCCAGCATGTCCCATGGGACGGGGAGAGGGAACTATGGCTACACCTTC.

The rearrangement links TRBV15 to TRBJ1-2; D is undetermined. The V gene lost 2 bases and the J gene lost 0 bases, with 10 bases spanning the gap. The germline gives CDR1 LNHNV, CDR2 YYDKDF (reference sequence). The CDR3 covers 15 residues. CDR3 sequence reads: CATSRRLDSNYGYTF. CDR3 bases: TGTGCCACCAGCAGACGGCTCGATTCTAACTATGGCTACACCTTC.